This T cell receptor (beta chain) emerged from a study of blood T cell repertoires in COVID-19. The overall study: Both acute and convalescent COVID-19 samples were obtained from the United States, Italy and Spain. In each case, the material was cDNA or gDNA derived from T cells, B-cell-depleted T cells, or PBMCs.

During active infection, Seattle patients enrolled and were then monitored through disease. In the original analysis: Estimation of nucleated cell counts relied on the amplification of reference gene primers. TCRdb keeps only in-frame clones here, not all; method: immunoSEQ multiplex PCR. V and J calls and clone size are those listed in that table; D and trimming were worked out from the DNA. In the table there are more than 80,000 clones, less than 95% of which are singletons. V lost 3 bases to trimming and J lost 4 bases, with 15 bases between them. The CDR3 loop spans 15 amino acids. Germline V gene sequence: CDR1 MNHNS, CDR2 SASEGT.

This sequence was found in a man aged 18 to 29 with COVID-19, enrolled during active disease. The rearrangement uses TRBV6-1 and TRBJ2-5, with a weak D call TRBD2 (5 bases). What was sequenced was peripheral blood. The CDR3 region has the DNA TGTGCCAGCAGTGAGGTCCAGCGGCCACCAGAGACCCAGTACTTC. Encoded protein: CASSEVQRPPETQYF.